This T cell receptor (beta chain) stems from a study of blood T cell repertoires in COVID-19. Study at large: T cells, B-cell-depleted T cells, or PBMCs provided the cDNA or gDNA that served as material.

This CDR3 contains 16 residues. CDR1 SGHVS and CDR2 FQNEAQ come from the germline V gene. After removal of 2 bases from V and 5 bases from J, the junction contained 9 bases not matched to a gene. Study processing details: Counts of nucleated cells, estimated from reference gene primer amplification, were obtained. Sequenced by immunoSEQ multiplex PCR; TCRdb stores in-frame clones only, minus some. D and trimming come from the DNA, and the V and J calls and clone size come from that table. Of 240,000 or so clones in the sample, around four fifths were seen once. The sample comprised peripheral blood. The chain uses TRBV7-8 and TRBJ1-1, with 9 bases lining up with TRBD1. The TCR sequence derives from a man aged 25-45 years who had recovered from COVID-19. As DNA, the CDR3 is TGTGCCAGCAGCTTATCAGCCGGGACAGGGCAAACTGAAGCTTTCTTT. Its protein is CASSLSAGTGQTEAFF.